One sample yielded the 32 T cell receptor beta chains listed below, sequenced in a study of vaccination and CD4 T cells after COVID-19. The study sequenced cultured CD4+ T cell DNA using the Oncomine TCR Beta short-read assay. TCRdb passed the PCR reads through MiXCR, listing each CDR3 protein once. The sample has some 9,600 distinct CDR3 sequences, roughly 50% seen once. Their specific antigens are unknown. Regarding treatment: approximately 9-day PBMC culture with coronavirus spike peptide pools or control peptides (ViraFEST assay). Sequenced sample: CD4+ T cells from blood, cultured in vitro. These receptor sequences come from a human donor who had recovered from COVID-19.

The rearrangement joins TRBV5-5 to TRBJ1-3; no definite D call. CDR3 length: 15 residues. Germline assignment: CDR1 SGHKS and CDR2 YYEKEE (reference sequence). The V end was cut by 5 bases, the J end by 0 bases, with 12 bases between. CDR3 in amino acids: CASSSREYSGNTIYF. CDR3 nucleotides: TGTGCCAGCAGTTCGAGGGAGTACTCTGGAAACACCATATATTTT.

The chain is built from TRBV10-3 and TRBJ1-5; 9 nucleotides agree with TRBD1. From germline, CDR1 is ENHRY and CDR2 SYGVKD. The CDR3 is 15 amino acids. V was clipped by 4 bases and J by 7 bases; unmatched bases: 8. The CDR3 loop reads CAISGDRDFNQPQHF. CDR3 coding DNA: TGTGCCATCAGTGGGGACAGGGATTTCAACCAGCCCCAGCATTTT.

This sequence joins TRBV28 and TRBJ2-3; TRBD1 matches at 9 bases. The CDR3 sequence is 17 residues long. The V segment lost 5 bases and the J segment 6 bases; nucleotides outside the gene matches: 15. The germline V gene encodes CDR1 MDHEN and CDR2 SYDVKM. CDR3 nucleotides: TGTGCCAGCAGTGGGGAGACAGGGGGAGACCAATGGGATACGCAGTATTTT. It yields the protein CASSGETGGDQWDTQYF.

This sequence joins TRBV20-1 and TRBJ1-1; TRBD1 agrees at 9 bases. Trimming at V came to 3 bases and at J to 3 bases, leaving 5 bases not matched to a gene. Germline V gene sequence: CDR1 DFQATT, CDR2 SNEGSKA (reference sequence). The CDR3 is made up of 14 amino acids. CDR3 nucleotide sequence: TGCAGTGCTAGTGGGGGACAGGGTGACACTGAAGCTTTCTTT. Its translation: CSASGGQGDTEAFF.

The genes are TRBV27 and TRBJ1-4, with TRBD1 matching over 8 bases. Trimming took 4 bases from V and 0 from J; bases not matched to a gene: 1. This CDR3 comprises 15 residues. Germline-derived CDR1 and CDR2 are MNHEY and SMNVEV (reference sequence). CDR3 in amino acids: CASSSTGATNEKLFF. The CDR3 DNA follows: TGTGCCAGCAGTTCGACAGGGGCAACTAATGAAAAACTGTTTTTT. The complete variable domain, with remaining parts taken from reference TRBV27 and TRBJ1-4, reads EAQVTQNPRYLITVTGKKLTVTCSQNMNHEYMSWYRQDPGLGLRQIYYSMNVEVTDKGDVPEGYKVSRKEKRNFPLILESPSPNQTSLYFCASSSTGATNEKLFFGSGTQLSVL.

This clonotype was seen a few times. The chain recombines TRBV6-2 or TRBV6-3 with TRBJ1-6; TRBD1 might be the D (5 bases). CDR1 MNHEY and CDR2 SVGEGT come from the germline V gene. Trimming cost V 4 bases and J 7 bases, with 14 bases left between them. The CDR3 runs 15 residues. CDR3 bases: TGTGCCAGCAGTTGGGCGAGGACACTGAATTCACCCCTCCACTTT. It yields the protein CASSWARTLNSPLHF.

This chain links TRBV2 with TRBJ1-5; D not resolved. The V gene lost 7 bases and the J gene lost 0 bases, with 7 bases spanning the gap. CDR3 size: 13 residues. Germline V gene lookup returns CDR1 SNHLY and CDR2 FYNNEI. The CDR3 nucleotides read TGTGCCAGCATCGCGGATAGCAATCAGCCCCAGCATTTT. This gives the protein CASIADSNQPQHF. The entire variable domain, with the rest obtained from reference TRBV2 and TRBJ1-5, is as follows: EPEVTQTPSHQVTQMGQEVILRCVPISNHLYFYWYRQILGQKVEFLVSFYNNEISEKSEIFDDQFSVERPDGSNFTLKIRSTKLEDSAMYFCASIADSNQPQHFGDGTRLSIL.

This clonotype has more than one count but fewer than ten. This rearrangement joins TRBV7-2 to TRBJ2-7, with a possible D match to TRBD2 (6 bases). Germline V gene data show CDR1 as SGHTA and CDR2 as FQGNSA. The CDR3 is made up of 12 amino acids. V lost 0 bases, J lost 6 bases, and 6 bases lay in between. The CDR3 region is CASSLARGEQYF. Here the CDR3 DNA reads TGTGCCAGCAGCTTAGCGCGGGGCGAGCAGTACTTC.

This clonotype has only a few counts. V and J are TRBV6-5 and TRBJ1-2; 8 bases are shared with TRBD1. From germline, CDR1 is MNHEY and CDR2 SVGAGI. The CDR3 loop spans 15 amino acids. The trim removed 0 bases at V and 1 base at J, leaving 1 base unmatched. CDR3 nucleotides: TGTGCCAGCAGTTACTCAGGACAGGGTAACTATGGCTACACCTTC. This encodes CASSYSGQGNYGYTF.

This clonotype is categorized as large (0.1 to 1%). The chain employs TRBV5-1 and TRBJ1-6; D not resolved. The germline gives CDR1 SGHRS, CDR2 YFSETQ. The CDR3 runs 15 residues. V lost 1 base and J 7 bases, leaving 12 bases between the germline ends. CDR3: CASSLIATENSPLHF. CDR3 DNA: TGCGCCAGCAGCTTGATCGCAACAGAGAATTCACCCCTCCACTTT.

V gene TRBV28 combines with J gene TRBJ2-5; D might be TRBD2 (5 bases). The CDR3 has 13 residues. Trimming stripped 5 bases from V and 2 bases from J, with 9 bases between. Germline V gives CDR1 MDHEN, CDR2 SYDVKM. Here the CDR3 reads CASSRTRQETQYF. The CDR3 bases are TGTGCCAGCAGTCGGACTCGTCAAGAGACCCAGTACTTC.

This rearrangement joins TRBV18 to TRBJ2-1, with TRBD2 identical over 13 bases. Germline trimming cut 6 bases from V and 5 bases from J; bases unmatched to any gene: 7. The CDR3 totals 16 residues. Germline lookup yields CDR1 KGHSH and CDR2 LQKENI. The CDR3 loop is CASSPRGTSGDNEQFF. The DNA for the CDR3 is TGTGCCAGCTCCCCTAGAGGGACTAGCGGGGACAATGAGCAGTTCTTC.

The gene calls are TRBV10-1 and TRBJ1-4, with TRBD1 as a possible D gene (6 bases). The CDR3 has 13 amino acids. V was pared by 0 bases and J by 8 bases, with 7 bases between. From germline, CDR1 is WNHNN and CDR2 SYGVQD (reference sequence). The CDR3 protein is CASSESGAEKLFF. The DNA for the CDR3 is TGCGCCAGCAGTGAGTCGGGGGCCGAAAAACTGTTTTTT.

V usage is TRBV7-2 and J usage is TRBJ2-7; 7 bases agree with TRBD1. Germline values: CDR1 SGHTA, CDR2 FQGNSA. The CDR3 loop spans 15 amino acids. Trimming removed 5 bases from V and 3 bases from J; junction bases left unmatched: 10. As DNA, the CDR3 is TGTGCCAGCAGCCGCCAACAGGGGTCAGGCTACGAGCAGTACTTC. The encoded protein is CASSRQQGSGYEQYF.

This clonotype has just a few counts. The chain has TRBV29-1 and TRBJ1-2, with D tentatively TRBD1 (6 bases). The V gene lost 5 bases and the J gene lost 2 bases, with 6 bases spanning the gap. CDR1 is SQVTM, CDR2 ANQGSEA, per germline. This CDR3 has 11 amino acids. CDR3 residues: CSVRGNYGYTF. The DNA for the CDR3 is TGCAGCGTTAGGGGGAACTATGGCTACACCTTC.

This clonotype has a handful of counts. V is TRBV4-1 and J is TRBJ1-5; D call uncertain. The germline CDR1 and CDR2 sequences are MGHRA and YSYEKL. The V end lost 1 base, the J end lost 1 base, and 5 bases lay between the germline ends. This CDR3 spans 14 amino acids. The CDR3 is CASSQVSSNQPQHF. The CDR3, as DNA: TGCGCCAGCAGCCAAGTCTCAAGCAATCAGCCCCAGCATTTT.

The chain has TRBV4-2 and TRBJ1-6, with TRBD1 matching over 8 bases. V gave up 4 bases and J gave up 5 bases; unmatched junction bases: 7. CDR1 and CDR2 from the germline V gene are LGHNA and YNFKEQ. The length of the CDR3 is 16 residues. CDR3 nucleotide sequence: TGTGCCAGCAGCCGAAAGGTACAGGGGGATAATTCACCCCTCCACTTT. It yields the protein CASSRKVQGDNSPLHF.

This chain uses TRBV11-2 with TRBJ1-2; tentatively, D is TRBD1 (6 bases). Germline-derived CDR1 and CDR2 are SGHAT and FQNNGV. V dropped 5 bases and J dropped 7 bases, with 11 bases sitting between them. The CDR3 totals 12 residues. CDR3 region: CASSNGGSGYTF. The CDR3 nucleotides are TGTGCCAGCAGCAACGGGGGCAGTGGCTACACCTTC.

The rearrangement links TRBV10-3 to TRBJ2-2; no clear D. CDR1 is ENHRY and CDR2 is SYGVKD in the germline V gene. The V gene lost 4 bases and the J gene lost 0 bases, with 12 bases spanning the gap. This CDR3 comprises 16 residues. The DNA of the CDR3 is TGTGCCATCAGTGTAGGCGGCACCTCGAACACCGGGGAGCTGTTTTTT. Protein: CAISVGGTSNTGELFF.

V gene TRBV27 combines with J gene TRBJ2-3, with 11 bases aligning to TRBD2. CDR3 length equals 15 residues. The trim removed 6 bases at V and 7 bases at J, leaving 9 bases unmatched. Germline loops: CDR1 MNHEY, CDR2 SMNVEV (reference sequence). In DNA form, the CDR3 reads TGTGCCAGCAGATTAGCGGGGGGGTACCGTAATACGCAGTATTTT. Residues: CASRLAGGYRNTQYF.

The chain has TRBV4-2 and TRBJ2-7; TRBD1 or TRBD2 may be the D gene (6 bases each). Germline V gene lookup returns CDR1 LGHNA and CDR2 YNFKEQ. The CDR3 has 16 residues. Deletions cut 0 bases from V and 6 bases from J, with 18 bases between. The CDR3 region has the DNA TGTGCCAGCAGCCAAGATCGCCGCGGGATAGGGGGCGAGCAGTACTTC. Translation gives CASSQDRRGIGGEQYF.

The table lists this clonotype with a count of one. This chain links TRBV28 with TRBJ2-5; D tentatively reads TRBD1 or TRBD2 (5 bases each). The length of the CDR3 is 14 residues. The V gene's germline CDR1 is MDHEN and CDR2 SYDVKM. V was cut by 2 bases and J by 5 bases, with 12 bases left in between. CDR3 sequence reads: CASSLMGVEETQYF. For the CDR3, the DNA is TGTGCCAGCAGTTTAATGGGGGTTGAGGAGACCCAGTACTTC.

J is TRBJ2-1 and V is TRBV7-3; the D gene is possibly TRBD2 (6 bases). CDR1 and CDR2 (germline): SGHTA, FQGTGA. V lost 2 bases, J lost 7 bases, and 12 bases lay in between. The CDR3 loop spans 14 amino acids. The CDR3 reads CASSLAHGSNEQFF. CDR3 DNA sequence: TGTGCCAGCAGCTTAGCTCACGGGAGTAATGAGCAGTTCTTC.

This sequence joins TRBV12-3 or TRBV12-4 and TRBJ2-3; 8 positions agree with TRBD1. The CDR3 is 15 residues long. J gave up 3 bases and V 3 bases, and 5 bases lay outside the gene matches. The CDR3 nucleotides are TGTGCCAGCAGTTTTGGACAGGGTCGGACAGATACGCAGTATTTT. This gives the protein CASSFGQGRTDTQYF.

The rearrangement joins TRBV5-4 to TRBJ2-7, with TRBD2 matching over 8 bases. Germline V gene data show CDR1 as SGHNT and CDR2 as YYREEE (reference sequence). V was pared by 0 bases and J by 0 bases, with 5 bases of the junction left unmatched. The CDR3 length is 16 residues. The CDR3 region is CASSLGRSGSSYEQYF. The CDR3 region has the DNA TGTGCCAGCAGCTTGGGCAGAAGCGGGAGCTCCTACGAGCAGTACTTC.

The DNA for the CDR3 is TGTGCCAGCAGCTTAGGGGGCGGGTCCCTTAATGGCTACACCTTC. Its translation: CASSLGGGSLNGYTF. The chain employs TRBV7-9 and TRBJ1-2; D is possibly TRBD1 (5 bases). Trimming removed 1 base at V and 6 bases at J, with 15 bases between. The CDR3 contains 15 residues. From germline, CDR1 is SEHNR and CDR2 FQNEAQ (reference sequence). The full variable domain, with the rest looked up from reference TRBV7-9 and TRBJ1-2, is DTGVSQNPRHKITKRGQNVTFRCDPISEHNRLYWYRQTLGQGPEFLTYFQNEAQLEKSRLLSDRFSAERPKGSFSTLEIQRTEQGDSAMYLCASSLGGGSLNGYTFGSGTRLTVV.

The rearrangement joins TRBV20-1 to TRBJ1-6, with D maybe TRBD1 (5 bases). The length of the CDR3 is 14 residues. V was trimmed by 0 bases and J by 10 bases, leaving 13 bases between them. CDR1 DFQATT and CDR2 SNEGSKA come from the germline V gene (reference sequence). CDR3 nucleotides: TGCAGTGCTAGAGATGGGACCTTGGGATCACCCCTCCACTTT. Translation gives CSARDGTLGSPLHF.

The gene calls are TRBV28 and TRBJ1-1; D gene unclear. This CDR3 is built from 13 residues. Germline CDR1 is MDHEN and CDR2 is SYDVKM. Trimming stripped 2 bases from V and 0 bases from J, with 4 bases between. Here the CDR3 reads CASSLIVNTEAFF. The CDR3 nucleotides are TGTGCCAGCAGTTTAATAGTGAACACTGAAGCTTTCTTT.

The rearrangement joins TRBV11-3 to TRBJ2-3; unclear D gene. Germline V lookup: CDR1 SGHNT, CDR2 YENEEA. With 0 bases removed from V and 2 bases from J, the gap between germline ends came to 12 bases. There are 16 residues in the CDR3. The CDR3 DNA follows: TGTGCCAGCAGCTTAGATCAAAGCGTATACACAGATACGCAGTATTTT. It translates to CASSLDQSVYTDTQYF.

The chain is built from TRBV15 and TRBJ2-7; D remains unclear. Trimming took 0 bases from V and 2 from J, leaving 20 bases between them. The CDR3 consists of 18 residues. CDR1 is LNHNV, CDR2 YYDKDF, per germline (reference sequence). This chain's CDR3 is CATSRDLVSLMWTYEQYF. CDR3 DNA sequence: TGTGCCACCAGCAGAGATCTAGTCTCGCTGATGTGGACCTACGAGCAGTACTTC.

The V gene is TRBV2, the J gene TRBJ2-3, with 13 bases aligning to TRBD2. Germline V lookup: CDR1 SNHLY, CDR2 FYNNEI. The CDR3 runs 15 residues. With 6 bases clipped from V and 6 bases from J, the junction kept 6 bases outside the gene matches. CDR3 sequence: CASRQTSGGTDTQYF. The CDR3 DNA is TGTGCCAGCAGACAGACTAGCGGGGGGACGGATACGCAGTATTTT.

This clonotype was seen more than once but under ten times. V is TRBV19 and J is TRBJ2-5; weak D call: TRBD2 (5 bases). CDR1 and CDR2 from the germline V gene are LNHDA and SQIVND (reference sequence). The CDR3 has 14 residues. The germline V and J ends were trimmed by 7 bases and 2 bases, with 14 bases remaining between them. The CDR3 DNA is TGTGCCAGTATGGAGGCTAGCAGGCAAGAGACCCAGTACTTC. Its protein product is CASMEASRQETQYF.